The source of this TCR beta chain is a study of T-cell memory formation after mild COVID-19. 5'RACE, which relied on constant-segment primers, yielded TCR alpha and TCR beta cDNA libraries carrying sample barcodes and UMIs. TCRdb recomputed calls from the 5' RACE reads with MiXCR, one row per CDR3 protein. This sample yields approximately 250,000 distinct CDR3 sequences, of which roughly 15% are seen a single time; less than 2.5% belongs to the top ten. Germline CDR1 and CDR2: SNHLY and FYNNEI. The CDR3 is made up of 15 amino acids. The V and J ends lost 7 bases and 4 bases respectively, with 17 bases between them. Broader study findings: What remained unconfirmed was the SARS-CoV-2 specificity of second-wave clones peaking on day 37.

This clonotype showed up just a few times. Antigen unknown. The gene calls are TRBV2 and TRBJ2-1; D is possibly TRBD2 (5 bases). Sequences were obtained from PBMCs or a T cell subset sorted from them (not recorded which). The TCR comes from an adult woman who had mild COVID-19 (a few samples of this study predate the infection). Cell type and time point are not known. The CDR3 DNA follows: TGTGCCAGCACCCCGGACTCTACGACTTACAATGAGCAGTTCTTC. Its translation: CASTPDSTTYNEQFF.